The 3 T cell receptor beta chains below come from one sample, sequenced in a study of cytomegalovirus exposure and HLA in healthy donors. The PCR contained 60 Vbeta and 13 Jbeta primers. Sequencing was performed with immunoSEQ multiplex PCR; in TCRdb, only in-frame clones are kept and a portion is missing. This repertoire shows 200,000 to 250,000 clones, approximately 90% found once; its top ten account for less than 1.2%. Sample: PBMCs. These receptors were taken from a woman aged 18-29 years in good health and CMV-seronegative.

The chain employs TRBV7-2 and TRBJ1-1; the match to TRBD1 covers 7 bases. The CDR3 spans 14 residues. Trimming at V came to 5 bases and at J to 2 bases, leaving 5 bases not matched to a gene. Looked up from germline, CDR1 is SGHTA and CDR2 is FQGNSA. The CDR3 sequence is CASSARTGNTEAFF. The CDR3 bases are TGTGCCAGCAGCGCCAGGACAGGTAACACTGAAGCTTTCTTT.

The chain uses TRBV11-3 and TRBJ2-7; TRBD2 matches 7 bases. After removal of 6 bases from V and 6 bases from J, the junction contained 5 bases not matched to a gene. The CDR3 runs to 12 residues. The germline V gene has CDR1 SGHNT and CDR2 YENEEA. In DNA form, the CDR3 reads TGTGCCAGCAGTTCTAGCGGCTTCGAGCAGTACTTC. This gives the protein CASSSSGFEQYF.

The chain uses TRBV30 and TRBJ2-7, with a weak D call TRBD1 (6 bases). With 0 bases removed from V and 3 bases from J, the gap between germline ends came to 15 bases. Germline CDR1 is GTSNPN and CDR2 is SVGIG (reference sequence). This CDR3 is built from 15 residues. This chain's CDR3 is CAWSVASGDGYEQYF. CDR3 DNA sequence: TGTGCCTGGAGTGTAGCTTCAGGGGACGGCTACGAGCAGTACTTC.